Sequencing of this TCR beta chain was carried out in a study of STAT5B mutations in CD4+ large granular lymphocyte leukemia. Study observations and caveats: TRBV06-family usage was enriched in top patient clones (8/27) versus controls (2/35).

The CDR3 has 13 amino acids. Trimming cost V 4 bases and J 1 base, with 8 bases left between them. CDR1 is SGHNT, CDR2 YYREEE, per germline (reference sequence). This was a survey-level run. Profiled with immunoSEQ multiplex PCR; TCRdb holds only in-frame clones, not every one. The table records 23,000 or so clones, 70% to 80% of them present only once. In regard to this clone: The antigen is undetermined.

This chain uses TRBV5-4 with TRBJ1-1, with D hard to call. Sequenced: CD4+ T cells from blood buffy coats. This sequence originates from a human donor in good health. The CDR3 DNA follows: TGTGCCAGCAGCCGTACCGAGAACACTGAAGCTTTCTTT. Its protein product is CASSRTENTEAFF.